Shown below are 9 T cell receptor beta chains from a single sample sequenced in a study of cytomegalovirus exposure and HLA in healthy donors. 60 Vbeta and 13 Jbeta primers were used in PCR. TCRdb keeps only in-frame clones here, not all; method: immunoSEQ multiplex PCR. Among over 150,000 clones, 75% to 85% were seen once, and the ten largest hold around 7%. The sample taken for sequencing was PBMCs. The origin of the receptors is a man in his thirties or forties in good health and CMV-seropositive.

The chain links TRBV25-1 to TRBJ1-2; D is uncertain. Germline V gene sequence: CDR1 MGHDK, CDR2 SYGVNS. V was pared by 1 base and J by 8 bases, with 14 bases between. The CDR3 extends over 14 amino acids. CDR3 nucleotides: TGTGCCAGCAGTGAATTGGACGCAACGGGGGGCTACACCTTC. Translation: CASSELDATGGYTF.

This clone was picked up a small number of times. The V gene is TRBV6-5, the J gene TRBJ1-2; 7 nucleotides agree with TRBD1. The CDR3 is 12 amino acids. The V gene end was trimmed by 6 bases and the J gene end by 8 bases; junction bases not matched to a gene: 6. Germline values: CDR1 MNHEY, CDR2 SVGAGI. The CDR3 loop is CASSEQGRGYTF. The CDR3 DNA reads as TGTGCCAGCAGCGAACAGGGGCGCGGCTACACCTTC.

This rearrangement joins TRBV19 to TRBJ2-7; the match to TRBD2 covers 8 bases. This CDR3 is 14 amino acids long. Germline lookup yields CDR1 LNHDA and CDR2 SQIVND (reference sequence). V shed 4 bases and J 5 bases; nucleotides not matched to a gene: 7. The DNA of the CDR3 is TGTGCCAGTAGTAGGAGCGGGAGTATCCACGAGCAGTACTTC. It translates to CASSRSGSIHEQYF.

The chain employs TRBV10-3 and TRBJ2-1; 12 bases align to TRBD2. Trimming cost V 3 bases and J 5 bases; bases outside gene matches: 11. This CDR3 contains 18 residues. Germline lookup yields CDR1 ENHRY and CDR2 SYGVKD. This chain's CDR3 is CAISDGTSGPLSDNEQFF. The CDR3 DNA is TGTGCCATCAGTGACGGGACTAGCGGGCCACTTTCGGACAATGAGCAGTTCTTC.

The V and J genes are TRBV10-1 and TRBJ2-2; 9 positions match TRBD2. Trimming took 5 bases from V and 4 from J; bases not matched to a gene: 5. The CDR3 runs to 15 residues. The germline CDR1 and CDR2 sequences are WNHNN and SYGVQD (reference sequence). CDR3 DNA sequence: TGCGCCAGCAGTAGCGGGAGGTACTCCACCGGGGAGCTGTTTTTT. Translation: CASSSGRYSTGELFF.

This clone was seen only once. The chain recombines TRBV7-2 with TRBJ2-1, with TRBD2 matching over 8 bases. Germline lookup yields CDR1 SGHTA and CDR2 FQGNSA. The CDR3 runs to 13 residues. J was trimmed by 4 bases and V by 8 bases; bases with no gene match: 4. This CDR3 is CASGSSGYNEQFF. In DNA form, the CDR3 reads TGTGCCAGCGGGTCTAGCGGGTACAATGAGCAGTTCTTC.

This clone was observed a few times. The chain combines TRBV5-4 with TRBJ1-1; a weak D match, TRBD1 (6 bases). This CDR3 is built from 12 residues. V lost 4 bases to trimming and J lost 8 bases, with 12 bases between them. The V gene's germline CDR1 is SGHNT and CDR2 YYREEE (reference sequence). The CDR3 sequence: CASSRSGAEAFF. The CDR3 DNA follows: TGTGCCAGCAGCCGGTCAGGGGCCGAAGCTTTCTTT.

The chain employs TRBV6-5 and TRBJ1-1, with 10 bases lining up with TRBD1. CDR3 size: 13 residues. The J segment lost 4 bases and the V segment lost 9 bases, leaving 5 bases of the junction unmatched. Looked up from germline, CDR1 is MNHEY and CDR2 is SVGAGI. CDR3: CASRDRGATEAFF. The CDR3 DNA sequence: TGTGCCAGTCGGGACAGGGGCGCCACTGAAGCTTTCTTT.

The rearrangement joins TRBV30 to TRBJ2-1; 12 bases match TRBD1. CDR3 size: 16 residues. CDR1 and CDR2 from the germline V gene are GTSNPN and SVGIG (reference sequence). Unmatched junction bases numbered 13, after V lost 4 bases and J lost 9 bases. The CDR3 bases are TGTGCCTGGAATCGGGACAGGGGGCCAACAACTGCTGAGCAGTTCTTC. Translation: CAWNRDRGPTTAEQFF.